This record looks at one TCR beta chain sequence and its context. The data derive from a study of blood T cell repertoires in COVID-19. Turning to the study itself: The study drew acute and convalescent COVID-19 samples from the United States, Italy and Spain.

Profiled with immunoSEQ multiplex PCR; TCRdb holds only in-frame clones, not every one. The table records more than 85,000 clones, roughly 92% of them present only once. The receptor was isolated from a woman between 45 and 60 years old with COVID-19, enrolled during active disease. The specimen was peripheral blood.

The CDR3 DNA reads as TGTGCCAGCACCCCCTTGATAAGGGGATACGACACTGAAGCTTTCTTT. Encoded protein: CASTPLIRGYDTEAFF. The chain couples TRBV28 to TRBJ1-1; tentatively, D is TRBD1 (5 bases). From germline, CDR1 is MDHEN and CDR2 SYDVKM. The ends were cut back, 7 bases at V and 3 bases at J, with 21 bases in the middle. This CDR3 is 16 amino acids long.